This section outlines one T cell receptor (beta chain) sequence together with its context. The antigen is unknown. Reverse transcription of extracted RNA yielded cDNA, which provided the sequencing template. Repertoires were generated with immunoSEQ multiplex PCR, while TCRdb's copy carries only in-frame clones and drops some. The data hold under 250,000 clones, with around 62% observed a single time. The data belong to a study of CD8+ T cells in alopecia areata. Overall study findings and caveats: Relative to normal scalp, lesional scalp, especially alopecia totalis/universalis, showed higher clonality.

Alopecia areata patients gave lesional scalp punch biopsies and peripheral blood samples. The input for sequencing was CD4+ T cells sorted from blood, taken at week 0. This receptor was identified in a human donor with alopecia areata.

CDR3 amino acids: CASSRSNYGYTF. The CDR3 region has the DNA TGTGCCAGCAGCCGGAGTAACTATGGCTACACCTTC. The chain uses TRBV6-5 and TRBJ1-2; D uncertain. In germline, CDR1 is MNHEY, CDR2 SVGAGI. The CDR3 runs 12 residues. Trimming shortened V by 6 bases and J by 1 base, and 6 bases separated the two germline ends.